This passage covers 32 T cell receptor beta chains from one sample sequenced in a study of blood T cell repertoires in COVID-19. Method: immunoSEQ multiplex PCR; TCRdb's copy keeps in-frame clones and lacks some. Among approximately 250,000 clones, over 75% were seen once, and the ten largest hold roughly a tenth. The sample taken for sequencing was peripheral blood. All receptors come from a woman in her 70s with COVID-19, enrolled during active disease.

This chain links TRBV5-1 with TRBJ1-1; TRBD1 is a possible D gene (6 bases). Germline CDR1 and CDR2: SGHRS and YFSETQ. The length of the CDR3 is 17 residues. Trimming stripped 0 bases from V and 4 bases from J, with 19 bases between. The CDR3 DNA sequence: TGCGCCAGCAGCTTGGTTTTCAGGGGCCAAAATGGCACTGAAGCTTTCTTT. Translating it yields CASSLVFRGQNGTEAFF.

V is TRBV15 and J is TRBJ1-3; D possibly corresponds to TRBD1 (6 bases). This CDR3 is built from 16 residues. Germline CDR1 LNHNV, CDR2 YYDKDF (reference sequence). Trimming removed 0 bases at V and 3 bases at J, with 12 bases between. DNA for the CDR3: TGTGCCACCAGCAGAGATTGGGGACATGATGGAAACACCATATATTTT. Amino acid sequence: CATSRDWGHDGNTIYF.

The chain recombines TRBV28 with TRBJ1-3; 9 bases line up with TRBD1. Germline CDR1 reads MDHEN; CDR2 reads SYDVKM. The J segment lost 3 bases and the V segment lost 7 bases, leaving 7 bases of the junction unmatched. The CDR3 loop spans 15 amino acids. The CDR3, as DNA: TGTGCCAGCAAAACAGGGGGCTTCATTGGAAACACCATATATTTT. It encodes CASKTGGFIGNTIYF.

The genes are TRBV4-2 and TRBJ1-4; 8 nucleotides line up with TRBD1. V was pared by 3 bases and J by 8 bases, with 5 bases of the junction left unmatched. The CDR3 runs 14 residues. CDR1 is LGHNA, CDR2 YNFKEQ, per germline. The CDR3 bases are TGTGCCAGCAGCCAGGACAGGGTGAAGGAAAAACTGTTTTTT. Amino acids: CASSQDRVKEKLFF.

The chain couples TRBV5-1 to TRBJ1-2, with TRBD1 matching 8 bases. This CDR3 is built from 15 residues. Germline V gives CDR1 SGHRS, CDR2 YFSETQ. V gave up 4 bases and J gave up 3 bases; unmatched junction bases: 8. The CDR3 sequence: CASSPGQGLYYGYTF. CDR3 in DNA: TGCGCCAGCAGCCCCGGACAGGGCCTCTACTATGGCTACACCTTC.

The rearrangement uses TRBV2 and TRBJ2-3; D unclear. V was cut by 6 bases and J by 0 bases, with 4 bases left in between. The CDR3 sequence is 12 residues long. Germline-derived CDR1 and CDR2 are SNHLY and FYNNEI. The chain's CDR3 is CASSYSTDTQYF. CDR3 nucleotide sequence: TGTGCCAGCAGCTATAGCACAGATACGCAGTATTTT. Full variable domain (outside the CDR3, taken from reference TRBV2 and TRBJ2-3): EPEVTQTPSHQVTQMGQEVILRCVPISNHLYFYWYRQILGQKVEFLVSFYNNEISEKSEIFDDQFSVERPDGSNFTLKIRSTKLEDSAMYFCASSYSTDTQYFGPGTRLTVL.

The chain uses TRBV14 and TRBJ2-5; possible D gene TRBD2, 6 bases. Per the germline V gene, CDR1 is SGHDN and CDR2 is FVKESK. This CDR3 region has 15 residues. The V gene lost 3 bases and the J gene lost 5 bases, with 16 bases spanning the gap. This chain's CDR3 is CASSHRDSPWETQYF. The CDR3 DNA sequence: TGTGCCAGCAGCCACCGGGACTCCCCCTGGGAGACCCAGTACTTC.

This chain joins TRBV4-1 and TRBJ2-6; 9 bases agree with TRBD1. CDR3 size: 19 residues. Germline values: CDR1 MGHRA, CDR2 YSYEKL. Trimming cost V 3 bases and J 0 bases; bases outside gene matches: 9. The CDR3 DNA is TGCGCCAGCAGCCAGGTCCGGGGACAGGGATCCTCTGGGGCCAACGTCCTGACTTTC. Its protein is CASSQVRGQGSSGANVLTF.

The chain couples TRBV11-3 to TRBJ1-5; D is uncertain. Trimming cost V 2 bases and J 6 bases, with 17 bases left between them. Germline V gene data show CDR1 as SGHNT and CDR2 as YENEEA. This CDR3 spans 16 amino acids. CDR3 protein: CASSLICPEDCQPQHF. The CDR3 coding sequence is TGTGCCAGCAGCTTAATTTGCCCAGAAGACTGTCAGCCCCAGCATTTT.

For the CDR3, the DNA is TGTGCCAGCAGCACCGAGTCGCAGACAGCTTATGAAGCTTTCTTT. Amino acids: CASSTESQTAYEAFF. The J gene is TRBJ1-1, the V gene TRBV13; a possible D gene is TRBD1 (5 bases). The CDR3 length is 15 residues. Between the trimmed V and J ends, which lost 5 bases and 7 bases, there was a span of 20 bases. Germline V CDR1 and CDR2: PRHDT, FYEKMQ (reference sequence). The whole variable domain, filled in from reference TRBV13 and TRBJ1-1, reads AAGVIQSPRHLIKEKRETATLKCYPIPRHDTVYWYQQGPGQDPQFLISFYEKMQSDKGSIPDRFSAQQFSDYHSELNMSSLELGDSALYFCASSTESQTAYEAFFGQGTRLTVV.

The chain links TRBV11-3 to TRBJ2-7; maybe TRBD2 (6 bases). The CDR3 is 15 residues long. CDR1 SGHNT and CDR2 YENEEA come from the germline V gene. V shed 0 bases and J shed 2 bases, with 11 bases lying between them. CDR3 in DNA: TGTGCCAGCAGCTTAGATTCTGGCGGGACCTACGAGCAGTACTTC. It specifies CASSLDSGGTYEQYF.

The chain recombines TRBV27 with TRBJ1-5; 8 bases are shared with TRBD1. This CDR3 has 15 amino acids. V trimming: 5 bases; J trimming: 7 bases; junction bases outside the gene matches: 10. Germline assignment: CDR1 MNHEY and CDR2 SMNVEV (reference sequence). CDR3 residues: CASSDGQGVGQPQHF. Here the CDR3 DNA reads TGTGCCAGCAGTGACGGACAGGGCGTAGGGCAGCCCCAGCATTTT.

This chain uses TRBV11-3 with TRBJ2-7; a possible D gene is TRBD2 (6 bases). V was shortened by 8 bases and J by 5 bases, with 16 bases between the two germline ends. Germline V gene sequence: CDR1 SGHNT, CDR2 YENEEA. The CDR3 loop spans 13 amino acids. For the CDR3, the DNA is TGTGCCAGCCACCCCCGGGAGAAAGACGAGCAGTACTTC. As protein: CASHPREKDEQYF.

The rearrangement uses TRBV7-3 and TRBJ2-5; D is undetermined. The V gene lost 1 base and the J gene lost 0 bases, with 6 bases spanning the gap. CDR1 is SGHTA and CDR2 is FQGTGA in the germline V gene. The CDR3 is 14 amino acids. The DNA of the CDR3 is TGTGCCAGCAGCTTAAACCAGAACCAAGAGACCCAGTACTTC. Its translation is CASSLNQNQETQYF.

The chain joins TRBV6-2 or TRBV6-3 to TRBJ2-7; TRBD2 matches at 12 bases. This CDR3 is built from 15 residues. Germline assignment: CDR1 MNHEY and CDR2 SVGEGT. The J segment lost 5 bases and the V segment lost 6 bases, leaving 8 bases of the junction unmatched. The CDR3 DNA reads as TGTGCCAGCAGCCTTCCCGGACTAGCGGGAAACGAGCAGTACTTC. Translating gives CASSLPGLAGNEQYF.

This clone turned up a few times. CDR3 sequence (DNA): TGTGCCAGCAGCCAGGGACAGGCCTACGAGCAGTACTTC. As protein: CASSQGQAYEQYF. The rearrangement links TRBV11-2 to TRBJ2-7; 8 bases match TRBD1. Germline-derived CDR1 and CDR2 are SGHAT and FQNNGV. The CDR3 totals 13 residues. Trimming removed 5 bases from V and 2 bases from J; junction bases left unmatched: 2.

This clone turned up a few times. This rearrangement joins TRBV15 to TRBJ1-1, with 7 bases aligning to TRBD1. The CDR3 covers 12 residues. Losses at the gene ends were 3 bases for V and 8 bases for J; bases not matched to a gene: 3. Germline CDR1 and CDR2: LNHNV and YYDKDF (reference sequence). The chain's CDR3 is CATSRGTAEAFF. In DNA form, the CDR3 reads TGTGCCACCAGCAGGGGGACAGCCGAAGCTTTCTTT.

This CDR3 is CASSPDKGGQYF. CDR3 coding DNA: TGTGCCAGCTCACCGGACAAAGGGGGCCAGTACTTC. The chain combines TRBV18 with TRBJ2-5; D perhaps matches TRBD1 (6 bases). Per the germline V gene, CDR1 is KGHSH and CDR2 is LQKENI. V lost 3 bases and J 10 bases, leaving 12 bases between the germline ends. The CDR3 has 12 residues.

The chain has TRBV28 and TRBJ2-1; D unclear. This CDR3 comprises 16 residues. V was shortened by 6 bases and J by 1 base, with 16 bases between the two germline ends. Germline loops: CDR1 MDHEN, CDR2 SYDVKM. In DNA, the CDR3 is TGTGCCAGCAGCTACTTCCGATCCCATTCCTACAATGAGCAGTTCTTC. Its translation is CASSYFRSHSYNEQFF.

V is TRBV11-2 and J is TRBJ1-6; 8 bases map to TRBD1. Per germline, CDR1 SGHAT and CDR2 FQNNGV. V was pared by 5 bases and J by 3 bases, with 6 bases of the junction left unmatched. This CDR3 is 16 amino acids long. CDR3 DNA: TGTGCCAGCAGCACTCTGGACAGGGACTATAATTCACCCCTCCACTTT. Its translation is CASSTLDRDYNSPLHF.

This clone was observed a few times. The rearrangement uses TRBV10-3 and TRBJ1-4, with a weak D call TRBD1 (5 bases). V was clipped by 6 bases and J by 8 bases, with 10 bases between them. The CDR3 has 12 residues. CDR1 is ENHRY and CDR2 is SYGVKD in the germline V gene. The CDR3 region is CAISEGEEKLFF. Here the CDR3 DNA reads TGTGCCATCAGCGAAGGGGAAGAAAAACTGTTTTTT.

The chain employs TRBV28 and TRBJ1-1; D not certain. This CDR3 contains 15 residues. CDR1 and CDR2 from the germline V gene are MDHEN and SYDVKM. V lost 2 bases to trimming and J lost 1 base, with 11 bases between them. CDR3 sequence: CASSLLVRQNTEAFF. CDR3 sequence (DNA): TGTGCCAGCAGTTTACTCGTACGACAGAACACTGAAGCTTTCTTT.

The chain uses TRBV5-1 and TRBJ2-1; the D gene is possibly TRBD1 (6 bases). The V gene lost 0 bases and the J gene lost 0 bases, with 13 bases spanning the gap. Germline V gene data show CDR1 as SGHRS and CDR2 as YFSETQ. The CDR3 covers 17 residues. The CDR3 DNA is TGCGCCAGCAGCTTGGGAGGTGGGACACCCTCCTACAATGAGCAGTTCTTC. This codes for CASSLGGGTPSYNEQFF.

The rearrangement uses TRBV27 and TRBJ2-6; 9 bases line up with TRBD1. V lost 3 bases and J lost 5; bases outside the gene matches: 14. The CDR3 length is 19 residues. Germline loops: CDR1 MNHEY, CDR2 SMNVEV (reference sequence). The CDR3 sequence is CASSFPTGGRAFWANVLTF. The CDR3 region has the DNA TGTGCCAGCAGTTTCCCCACAGGGGGCCGGGCTTTTTGGGCCAACGTCCTGACTTTC.

The CDR3 spells CASERQTSTDTQYF. As DNA, the CDR3 is TGTGCCAGCGAGAGACAGACTTCCACAGATACGCAGTATTTT. The V gene is TRBV28, the J gene TRBJ2-3, with a weak D call TRBD1 (5 bases). Trimming pared 8 bases from V and 2 bases from J, leaving 14 bases between. The germline gives CDR1 MDHEN, CDR2 SYDVKM. The CDR3 totals 14 residues.

This chain links TRBV7-2 with TRBJ1-1, with unresolved D. The CDR3 spans 13 residues. CDR1 and CDR2 (germline): SGHTA, FQGNSA. V was shortened by 1 base and J by 5 bases, with 8 bases between the two germline ends. This CDR3 reads CASSLVIGTEAFF. The CDR3 region has the DNA TGTGCCAGCAGCTTAGTTATCGGGACTGAAGCTTTCTTT.

The chain recombines TRBV7-9 with TRBJ2-5, with TRBD2 identical over 14 bases. CDR1 and CDR2 from the germline V gene are SEHNR and FQNEAQ (reference sequence). This CDR3 region has 17 residues. After removal of 5 bases from V and 4 bases from J, the junction contained 9 bases not matched to a gene. The CDR3 DNA sequence: TGTGCCAGCAGCCTGATTTCGACTAGCGGGAGGGGAGAGACCCAGTACTTC. The encoded protein is CASSLISTSGRGETQYF.

The chain employs TRBV2 and TRBJ1-2, with 7 bases matching TRBD1. This CDR3 comprises 13 residues. Germline V CDR1 and CDR2: SNHLY, FYNNEI. J lost 5 bases, V lost 6 bases, and 6 bases had no gene match. In nucleotides, the CDR3 is TGTGCCAGCAGAACAGGGGTAGATTATGGCTACACCTTC. Its translation: CASRTGVDYGYTF.

The gene calls are TRBV3-1 (or the pseudogene TRBV3-2) and TRBJ2-2; 11 nucleotides align to TRBD2. Germline trimming cut 4 bases from V and 4 bases from J; bases unmatched to any gene: 2. Per germline, CDR1 LGHDT and CDR2 YNNKEL (reference sequence). The CDR3 extends over 15 amino acids. In nucleotides, the CDR3 is TGTGCCAGCAGCCTTACTAGCGGGGGCACCGGGGAGCTGTTTTTT. It specifies CASSLTSGGTGELFF.

The rearrangement joins TRBV4-3 to TRBJ1-1, with 11 nucleotides matching TRBD1. The CDR3 loop spans 14 amino acids. CDR1 is LGHNA and CDR2 is YSLEER in the germline V gene. V gave up 4 bases and J gave up 6 bases; unmatched junction bases: 4. The CDR3 reads CASSRDRGAAEAFF. The CDR3 nucleotides read TGCGCCAGCAGCCGGGACAGGGGGGCGGCTGAAGCTTTCTTT.

The V and J genes are TRBV6-2 or TRBV6-3 and TRBJ1-2; perhaps TRBD1 as D (6 bases). This CDR3 has 13 amino acids. V lost 4 bases and J lost 4, with 10 bases in between. CDR1 is MNHEY, CDR2 SVGEGT, per germline. CDR3 amino acids: CASSSRDTYGYTF. The CDR3 nucleotides read TGTGCCAGCAGTTCCCGGGACACCTATGGCTACACCTTC.

This chain connects TRBV6-6 to TRBJ2-7; a weak D match, TRBD1 (5 bases). CDR1 and CDR2 (germline): MNHNY, SVGAGI (reference sequence). CDR3 length equals 13 residues. V lost 5 bases and J 4 bases, leaving 12 bases between the germline ends. The CDR3, as DNA: TGTGCCAGCAGTAGGTCAGGGTTATACGAGCAGTACTTC. Its translation is CASSRSGLYEQYF.